The 21 T cell receptor beta chains presented below share a single source sample, sequenced in a study of control samples from healthy donors and cancer patients. The method was immunoSEQ multiplex PCR; TCRdb's version includes in-frame clones alone and lacks a portion of them. The sample includes around 70,000 clones, about 94% of them seen just once. Sequencing used blood. All receptors derive from a woman aged 25 to 39 in good health.

This rearrangement joins TRBV20-1 to TRBJ2-1; possible D gene TRBD2, 5 bases. CDR3 length: 11 amino acids. The V end was cut by 6 bases, the J end by 5 bases, with 8 bases between. Germline assignment: CDR1 DFQATT and CDR2 SNEGSKA (reference sequence). This CDR3 is CSATTHNEQFF. CDR3 in DNA: TGCAGTGCGACTACCCACAATGAGCAGTTCTTC.

V and J are TRBV10-3 and TRBJ1-3; perhaps TRBD1 as D (5 bases). The CDR3 is 14 residues long. CDR1 ENHRY and CDR2 SYGVKD come from the germline V gene. V lost 6 bases to trimming and J lost 2 bases, with 11 bases between them. DNA for the CDR3: TGTGCCATCAGCGGGGACTTTGCTGGAAACACCATATATTTT. Its protein is CAISGDFAGNTIYF.

The V and J genes are TRBV19 and TRBJ1-1, with TRBD1 identical over 7 bases. CDR1 LNHDA and CDR2 SQIVND come from the germline V gene (reference sequence). The CDR3 length is 13 residues. The V gene end was trimmed by 7 bases and the J gene end by 7 bases; junction bases not matched to a gene: 9. The CDR3 spells CASTDRVDSEAFF. The DNA of the CDR3 is TGTGCCAGTACCGACAGGGTAGATAGTGAAGCTTTCTTT.

The J gene is TRBJ2-5, the V gene TRBV7-2; possible D gene TRBD2, 5 bases. With 2 bases removed from V and 7 bases from J, the gap between germline ends came to 17 bases. The CDR3 has 15 residues. The germline CDR1 and CDR2 sequences are SGHTA and FQGNSA. The CDR3 spells CASSLLSSLAGTQYF. CDR3 nucleotide sequence: TGTGCCAGCAGCTTATTGTCTTCCCTAGCAGGGACCCAGTACTTC.

The chain combines TRBV3-1 (or the pseudogene TRBV3-2) with TRBJ1-3; D gene ambiguous. Germline values: CDR1 LGHDT, CDR2 YNNKEL (reference sequence). Trimming removed 1 base at V and 0 bases at J, with 1 base between. This CDR3 contains 13 residues. CDR3 DNA: TGTGCCAGCAGCCAAGGCTCTGGAAACACCATATATTTT. It codes for CASSQGSGNTIYF.

The chain links TRBV6-5 to TRBJ1-2; 7 nucleotides line up with TRBD1. Trimming took 6 bases from V and 8 from J; bases not matched to a gene: 15. Germline CDR1 is MNHEY and CDR2 is SVGAGI. The CDR3 is 15 amino acids. The CDR3 nucleotides are TGTGCCAGCAGCATAACGACAGGGTGGGGCGGCGGCTACACCTTC. This gives the protein CASSITTGWGGGYTF.

The chain combines TRBV28 with TRBJ1-6; D is unclear. CDR1 is MDHEN, CDR2 SYDVKM, per germline. Trimming stripped 1 base from V and 7 bases from J, with 11 bases between. There are 15 residues in the CDR3. CDR3 sequence: CASSLFGLSNSPLHF. CDR3 bases: TGTGCCAGCAGTTTATTTGGACTGTCCAATTCACCCCTCCACTTT.

The chain couples TRBV18 to TRBJ1-4, with D tentatively TRBD1 (6 bases). V was cut by 6 bases and J by 5 bases, with 31 bases left in between. The V gene's germline CDR1 is KGHSH and CDR2 LQKENI. The CDR3 consists of 20 residues. The CDR3 sequence is CASSALGAVGAGALNEKLFF. The CDR3 DNA sequence: TGTGCCAGCTCCGCACTGGGGGCTGTGGGTGCGGGGGCGTTGAATGAAAAACTGTTTTTT.

The chain employs TRBV4-1 and TRBJ2-7, with D perhaps matching TRBD1 or TRBD2 (6 bases each). This CDR3 is built from 16 residues. V was trimmed by 0 bases and J by 3 bases, leaving 15 bases between them. CDR1 is MGHRA, CDR2 YSYEKL, per germline. This chain's CDR3 is CASSQDRGTRYYEQYF. CDR3 in DNA: TGCGCCAGCAGCCAAGACCGCGGGACACGATACTACGAGCAGTACTTC.

The table lists this clone with a count of one. This chain connects TRBV2 to TRBJ1-5; D perhaps matches TRBD1 (5 bases). The CDR3 runs to 16 residues. In germline, CDR1 is SNHLY, CDR2 FYNNEI. V was clipped by 4 bases and J by 8 bases, with 21 bases between them. This chain's CDR3 is CASSGLPGGFREPQHF. For the CDR3, the DNA is TGTGCCAGCAGTGGCCTCCCCGGGGGGTTTCGGGAGCCCCAGCATTTT.

The rearrangement uses TRBV5-6 and TRBJ1-4; D not certain. From germline, CDR1 is SGHDT and CDR2 YYEEEE. V shed 4 bases and J shed 0 bases, with 7 bases lying between them. The CDR3 is 14 amino acids. The CDR3 region has the DNA TGTGCCAGCAGCCTAGGGACAACTAATGAAAAACTGTTTTTT. Amino acids: CASSLGTTNEKLFF.

J is TRBJ1-1 and V is TRBV5-1, with D unclear. The CDR3 loop spans 13 amino acids. V lost 2 bases, J lost 3 bases, and 8 bases lay in between. Looked up from germline, CDR1 is SGHRS and CDR2 is YFSETQ. DNA of the CDR3: TGCGCCAGCAGCTTCAAATTCGACACTGAAGCTTTCTTT. Residues: CASSFKFDTEAFF.

The chain employs TRBV5-8 and TRBJ2-1; D might be TRBD1 or TRBD2, each matching 5 bases. This CDR3 contains 13 residues. Germline CDR1 and CDR2: SGHTS and YDEGEE. With 3 bases removed from V and 9 bases from J, the gap between germline ends came to 13 bases. The CDR3 DNA reads TGTGCCAGCAGCTCGCGACAGAGCGGTGAGCAGTTCTTC. This translates into CASSSRQSGEQFF.

V gene TRBV4-2 combines with J gene TRBJ2-4; D not resolved. Trimming left V 0 bases short and J 10 bases short, with 7 bases between. Looked up from germline, CDR1 is LGHNA and CDR2 is YNFKEQ. The CDR3 runs to 12 residues. The CDR3 nucleotides are TGTGCCAGCAGCCAAGATGAACAAATTCAGTACTTC. Amino acid sequence: CASSQDEQIQYF.

The count of this clone is one. CDR3 protein: CASSLRPLAGTYEQYF. The CDR3, as DNA: TGTGCCAGCAGTTTAAGGCCGCTAGCGGGGACCTACGAGCAGTACTTC. J is TRBJ2-7 and V is TRBV27, with 9 bases aligning to TRBD2. V lost 2 bases and J lost 2; bases outside the gene matches: 7. The CDR3 has 16 residues. Per the germline V gene, CDR1 is MNHEY and CDR2 is SMNVEV (reference sequence).

J is TRBJ1-2 and V is TRBV4-2; D not certain. This CDR3 is built from 14 residues. Trimming took off 0 bases at V and 7 bases at J, with 12 bases between the two ends. In germline, CDR1 is LGHNA, CDR2 YNFKEQ. The CDR3 DNA follows: TGTGCCAGCAGCCAAGAGGAGGGAAGGGTTGGCTACACCTTC. The encoded protein is CASSQEEGRVGYTF.

The CDR3 sequence is CASSLNHRGENTGELFF. CDR3 nucleotides: TGTGCCAGCAGCTTAAACCACAGGGGCGAGAACACCGGGGAGCTGTTTTTT. V and J are TRBV7-6 and TRBJ2-2, with 7 bases that match TRBD1. Per the germline V gene, CDR1 is SGHVS and CDR2 is FNYEAQ. The CDR3 length is 17 residues. Trimming took 2 bases from V and 1 from J; bases not matched to a gene: 7. Looking up the rest from reference TRBV7-6 and TRBJ2-2 gives the full variable domain: GAGVSQSPRYKVTKRGQDVALRCDPISGHVSLYWYRQALGQGPEFLTYFNYEAQQDKSGLPNDRFSAERPEGSISTLTIQRTEQRDSAMYRCASSLNHRGENTGELFFGEGSRLTVL.

The chain uses TRBV5-4 and TRBJ1-2, with 7 bases fitting TRBD1. This CDR3 contains 15 residues. Per the germline V gene, CDR1 is SGHNT and CDR2 is YYREEE (reference sequence). Germline trimming cut 1 base from V and 2 bases from J; bases unmatched to any gene: 5. The CDR3 loop is CASSLRGGFNYGYTF. The CDR3 DNA reads as TGTGCCAGCAGCTTGAGAGGGGGCTTCAACTATGGCTACACCTTC.

The V call is TRBV12-5, the J call TRBJ2-3; 11 nucleotides align to TRBD2. This CDR3 region has 17 residues. CDR1 is LGHNT, CDR2 FRNRAP, per germline. The V segment lost 1 base and the J segment 3 bases; nucleotides outside the gene matches: 6. The CDR3 bases are TGTGCTAGTGGTTTGGGAATAGCGGGGGGGCAGACAGATACGCAGTATTTT. Amino acids: CASGLGIAGGQTDTQYF.

J is TRBJ2-6 and V is TRBV20-1; D is uncertain. The length of the CDR3 is 13 residues. V was cut by 3 bases and J by 0 bases, with 3 bases left in between. CDR1 and CDR2 from the germline V gene are DFQATT and SNEGSKA (reference sequence). The CDR3 loop reads CSASYSGANVLTF. CDR3 DNA sequence: TGCAGTGCTAGTTACTCTGGGGCCAACGTCCTGACTTTC.

The chain joins TRBV27 to TRBJ2-7; 8 nucleotides agree with TRBD2. The CDR3 covers 14 residues. Germline CDR1 MNHEY, CDR2 SMNVEV (reference sequence). J gave up 2 bases and V 4 bases, and 4 bases lay outside the gene matches. This CDR3 is CASSYGGAPYEQYF. In nucleotides, the CDR3 is TGTGCCAGCAGTTACGGGGGGGCCCCCTACGAGCAGTACTTC.